One and the same sample provided the 6 T cell receptor beta chains below, sequenced in a study of cytomegalovirus exposure and HLA in healthy donors. PCR was performed using 60 Vbeta and 13 Jbeta primers. Here immunoSEQ multiplex PCR was the method, and the copy in TCRdb shows in-frame clones only, minus some. The table includes some 170,000 clones, around 88% detected once. The sample was PBMCs. The origin of the receptors is a woman under 40 in good health and CMV-seronegative.

This clone was seen just once. The chain carries TRBV11-2 and TRBJ1-4, with D unresolved. This CDR3 has 13 amino acids. The V end lost 8 bases, the J end lost 2 bases, and 9 bases lay between the germline ends. The germline V gene has CDR1 SGHAT and CDR2 FQNNGV. The CDR3 loop reads CASSAGTNEKLFF. As DNA, the CDR3 is TGTGCCAGCTCGGCGGGGACTAATGAAAAACTGTTTTTT.

This clone was detected a few times. The chain uses TRBV6-6 and TRBJ2-6; TRBD2 is a possible D gene (6 bases). Between the trimmed V and J ends, which lost 0 bases and 7 bases, there was a span of 13 bases. This CDR3 comprises 16 residues. Germline V CDR1 and CDR2: MNHNY, SVGAGI (reference sequence). The chain's CDR3 is CASSYSVGGIANVLTF. Written as DNA, the CDR3 is TGTGCCAGCAGTTACTCGGTCGGAGGGATAGCCAACGTCCTGACTTTC.

The rearrangement links TRBV9 to TRBJ2-3; 8 bases map to TRBD2. CDR1 is SGDLS and CDR2 is YYNGEE in the germline V gene. The CDR3 has 15 amino acids. Germline trimming cut 3 bases from V and 4 bases from J; bases unmatched to any gene: 7. The CDR3 is CASSGGPGGADTQYF. CDR3 coding DNA: TGTGCCAGCAGCGGGGGTCCGGGGGGGGCAGATACGCAGTATTTT.

The chain couples TRBV29-1 to TRBJ2-6; no firm D call. Trimming took 5 bases from V and 0 from J, leaving 5 bases between them. Germline CDR1 reads SQVTM; CDR2 reads ANQGSEA. CDR3 length: 13 residues. The CDR3 loop is CSVYNSGANVLTF. CDR3 coding DNA: TGCAGCGTTTATAACTCTGGGGCCAACGTCCTGACTTTC.

The J gene is TRBJ1-2, the V gene TRBV5-1; 9 bases align to TRBD1. Germline-derived CDR1 and CDR2 are SGHRS and YFSETQ. The CDR3 is 13 residues long. Trimming took 9 bases from V and 3 from J; bases not matched to a gene: 6. As DNA, the CDR3 is TGCGCCACCTCAGACAGGGGGGACTATGGCTACACCTTC. It encodes CATSDRGDYGYTF.

The chain joins TRBV5-4 to TRBJ1-5; D possibly corresponds to TRBD1 (5 bases). The CDR3 length is 14 residues. V gave up 4 bases and J gave up 7 bases, with 15 bases separating them. Germline V gives CDR1 SGHNT, CDR2 YYREEE (reference sequence). In nucleotides, the CDR3 is TGTGCCAGCAGCCTCCCCGGGGGTGGGCAGCCCCAGCATTTT. As protein: CASSLPGGGQPQHF.